These 28 T cell receptor beta chains were all obtained from the same sample, sequenced in a study of T cell responses to AZD1222 COVID-19 vaccine. The protocol was immunoSEQ multiplex PCR, while the TCRdb copy is restricted to in-frame clones and leaves out a portion. The sample includes 100,000 to 120,000 clones, about 90% seen only once; the top ten take about 16%. Sample: peripheral blood, taken 28 days after the second AZD1222 dose. The receptors derive from an adult who received the AZD1222 COVID-19 vaccine.

The chain recombines TRBV5-1 with TRBJ2-6, with TRBD1 as a possible D gene (5 bases). The V gene's germline CDR1 is SGHRS and CDR2 YFSETQ. This CDR3 is 16 amino acids long. The V and J ends lost 0 bases and 0 bases respectively, with 7 bases between them. CDR3 in amino acids: CASSLGQISGANVLTF. The CDR3 DNA reads as TGCGCCAGCAGCTTGGGACAGATCTCTGGGGCCAACGTCCTGACTTTC.

V is TRBV25-1 and J is TRBJ2-7, with 8 positions matching TRBD1. Germline V gene lookup returns CDR1 MGHDK and CDR2 SYGVNS. The J segment lost 4 bases and the V segment lost 4 bases, leaving 6 bases of the junction unmatched. The CDR3 consists of 14 residues. The CDR3 spells CASSGDQGAYEQYF. CDR3 nucleotide sequence: TGTGCCAGCAGTGGAGATCAGGGGGCTTACGAGCAGTACTTC.

V and J are TRBV7-8 and TRBJ1-4; possibly TRBD1 for D (5 bases). The V end lost 6 bases, the J end lost 7 bases, and 15 bases lay between the germline ends. This CDR3 has 14 amino acids. The germline gives CDR1 SGHVS, CDR2 FQNEAQ. The CDR3 sequence is CASRSGTAGEKLFF. CDR3 nucleotide sequence: TGTGCCAGCAGATCGGGGACGGCGGGTGAAAAACTGTTTTTT.

The chain recombines TRBV6-5 with TRBJ2-7; D possibly corresponds to TRBD2 (6 bases). The CDR3 consists of 14 residues. Trimming took 5 bases from V and 3 from J, leaving 14 bases between them. Per germline, CDR1 MNHEY and CDR2 SVGAGI. CDR3 sequence reads: CASSHRDSNYEQYF. The DNA for the CDR3 is TGTGCCAGCAGTCACCGGGACTCCAACTACGAGCAGTACTTC.

The sample holds a few counts of this clone. The chain carries TRBV6-5 and TRBJ1-5; 9 positions agree with TRBD1. Germline loops: CDR1 MNHEY, CDR2 SVGAGI. The CDR3 spans 15 residues. With 4 bases clipped from V and 4 bases from J, the junction kept 5 bases outside the gene matches. CDR3 in amino acids: CASSSLGTGNQPQHF. The CDR3 nucleotides read TGTGCCAGCAGTTCCCTCGGGACAGGGAATCAGCCCCAGCATTTT.

This chain uses TRBV4-2 with TRBJ2-5; 7 bases are a match to TRBD2. The V and J ends lost 2 bases and 2 bases, in that order; junction bases with no gene match: 5. CDR1 and CDR2 (germline): LGHNA, YNFKEQ. The CDR3 is 15 residues long. CDR3 DNA: TGTGCCAGCAGCCAACTAGCGGAGACTCAAGAGACCCAGTACTTC. This sequence encodes CASSQLAETQETQYF.

This clone was seen a few times. This chain joins TRBV10-3 and TRBJ1-1, with D maybe TRBD1 (6 bases). Trimming took 4 bases from V and 5 from J, leaving 11 bases between them. Looked up from germline, CDR1 is ENHRY and CDR2 is SYGVKD. There are 13 residues in the CDR3. CDR3 sequence (DNA): TGTGCCATCAGTGCAGGGGTGAGAACTGAAGCTTTCTTT. Translating it yields CAISAGVRTEAFF.

The chain employs TRBV27 and TRBJ2-1; D is unresolved. V was clipped by 6 bases and J by 6 bases, with 18 bases between them. This CDR3 contains 15 residues. Germline lookup yields CDR1 MNHEY and CDR2 SMNVEV (reference sequence). For the CDR3, the DNA is TGTGCCAGCAGGTCTACCGGGTCCCCATTCAATGAGCAGTTCTTC. Translating it yields CASRSTGSPFNEQFF.

V usage is TRBV5-1 and J usage is TRBJ1-3, with no clear D. Trimming took 2 bases from V and 0 from J, leaving 12 bases between them. Germline CDR1 and CDR2: SGHRS and YFSETQ. The CDR3 runs to 16 residues. CDR3 sequence reads: CASSLSSPDSGNTIYF. The CDR3 nucleotides are TGCGCCAGCAGCTTATCTTCCCCAGACTCTGGAAACACCATATATTTT.

The J gene is TRBJ2-1, the V gene TRBV19, with 7 bases identical to TRBD2. The CDR3 covers 15 residues. V dropped 3 bases and J dropped 4; count of bases not matched to a gene: 6. Germline V gene sequence: CDR1 LNHDA, CDR2 SQIVND (reference sequence). DNA for the CDR3: TGTGCCAGTAGTATCCCGGGACTAAATTACAATGAGCAGTTCTTC. Translation gives CASSIPGLNYNEQFF.

The rearrangement joins TRBV11-3 to TRBJ2-5; D is undetermined. Germline loops: CDR1 SGHNT, CDR2 YENEEA. Between the trimmed V and J ends, which lost 5 bases and 5 bases, there was a span of 15 bases. The CDR3 runs to 14 residues. Here the CDR3 reads CASSTPFRVETQYF. CDR3 sequence (DNA): TGTGCCAGCAGCACCCCGTTCCGTGTGGAGACCCAGTACTTC. Complete variable domain (other parts from reference TRBV11-3 and TRBJ2-5): EAGVVQSPRYKIIEKKQPVAFWCNPISGHNTLYWYLQNLGQGPELLIRYENEEAVDDSQLPKDRFSAERLKGVDSTLKIQPAELGDSAVYLCASSTPFRVETQYFGPGTRLLVL.

CDR3 sequence reads: CASRPGQGVGEQYF. The CDR3 nucleotides are TGTGCCAGCAGGCCGGGACAGGGGGTTGGCGAGCAGTACTTC. The gene calls are TRBV27 and TRBJ2-7; 11 nucleotides line up with TRBD1. Trimming removed 6 bases from V and 6 bases from J; junction bases left unmatched: 7. Germline CDR1 is MNHEY and CDR2 is SMNVEV (reference sequence). There are 14 residues in the CDR3.

This clone was counted once. The rearrangement links TRBV7-9 to TRBJ1-2; D is unresolved. CDR3 length: 14 amino acids. The V end was cut by 6 bases, the J end by 2 bases, with 13 bases between. Germline V gene sequence: CDR1 SEHNR, CDR2 FQNEAQ (reference sequence). CDR3 sequence: CASRPFVGNYGYTF. CDR3 nucleotides: TGTGCCAGCAGACCATTCGTAGGGAACTATGGCTACACCTTC.

This clone came up a few times. The chain employs TRBV7-9 and TRBJ2-3; D gene uncertain. This CDR3 has 14 residues. V gave up 1 base and J gave up 4 bases, with 9 bases separating them. The germline CDR1 and CDR2 sequences are SEHNR and FQNEAQ (reference sequence). The CDR3 nucleotides read TGTGCCAGCAGCTTAGTAGTAGCTGCAGATACGCAGTATTTT. This codes for CASSLVVAADTQYF.

About this clone: The same CDR3 is also encoded by other DNA sequences in this sample. The V call is TRBV5-6, the J call TRBJ2-7; 11 bases agree with TRBD2. Germline CDR1 and CDR2: SGHDT and YYEEEE. V lost 3 bases, J lost 3 bases, and 2 bases stayed unmatched. The CDR3 length is 14 residues. CDR3 residues: CASSSTSGSYEQYF. CDR3 nucleotides: TGTGCCAGCAGCTCCACTAGCGGGAGCTACGAGCAGTACTTC.

This clone appeared a single time. The chain uses TRBV4-1 and TRBJ1-5, with 8 bases identical to TRBD1. Looked up from germline, CDR1 is MGHRA and CDR2 is YSYEKL. V dropped 0 bases and J dropped 7; count of bases not matched to a gene: 5. The CDR3 has 15 amino acids. In nucleotides, the CDR3 is TGCGCCAGCAGCCAAGAGTCAGGGGGCCGGCAGCCCCAGCATTTT. Translated: CASSQESGGRQPQHF.

This chain connects TRBV4-1 to TRBJ2-3, with TRBD2 identical over 10 bases. Per germline, CDR1 MGHRA and CDR2 YSYEKL. V trimming: 4 bases; J trimming: 7 bases; junction bases outside the gene matches: 5. The CDR3 contains 14 residues. The CDR3 nucleotides are TGCGCCAGCAGCCCGCTAGCGGGAGCTAATACGCAGTATTTT. Encoded protein: CASSPLAGANTQYF.

This clone was observed a single time. V is TRBV5-4 and J is TRBJ1-1, with D unclear. The germline CDR1 and CDR2 sequences are SGHNT and YYREEE (reference sequence). V was clipped by 5 bases and J by 3 bases, with 14 bases between them. The CDR3 consists of 14 residues. In DNA, the CDR3 is TGTGCCAGCAGTCTATCCTCTAAGGACACTGAAGCTTTCTTT. This gives the protein CASSLSSKDTEAFF.

This rearrangement joins TRBV4-2 to TRBJ2-4; 7 nucleotides agree with TRBD2. Germline-derived CDR1 and CDR2 are LGHNA and YNFKEQ. J gave up 8 bases and V 0 bases, and 4 bases lay outside the gene matches. This CDR3 has 14 amino acids. Here the CDR3 DNA reads TGTGCCAGCAGCCAAGATCGGGGGAGGGACATTCAGTACTTC. Translation: CASSQDRGRDIQYF.

This clone was detected only once. CDR3 nucleotides: TGTGCCAGCAGTGGACTAGCATCGATTTATGAGCAGTTCTTC. It yields the protein CASSGLASIYEQFF. The rearrangement links TRBV27 to TRBJ2-1; 8 positions agree with TRBD2. The germline V gene encodes CDR1 MNHEY and CDR2 SMNVEV (reference sequence). Losses at the gene ends were 5 bases for V and 8 bases for J; bases not matched to a gene: 8. The CDR3 has 14 residues.

V is TRBV9 and J is TRBJ2-3; 11 bases agree with TRBD2. After removal of 0 bases from V and 6 bases from J, the junction contained 6 bases not matched to a gene. The CDR3 consists of 16 residues. Germline V CDR1 and CDR2: SGDLS, YYNGEE. CDR3 loop: CASSVGGTSGGDTQYF. CDR3 coding DNA: TGTGCCAGCAGCGTAGGTGGGACTAGCGGAGGGGATACGCAGTATTTT. The variable domain in full, completed from reference TRBV9 and TRBJ2-3, reads DSGVTQTPKHLITATGQRVTLRCSPRSGDLSVYWYQQSLDQGLQFLIQYYNGEERAKGNILERFSAQQFPDLHSELNLSSLELGDSALYFCASSVGGTSGGDTQYFGPGTRLTVL.

The chain joins TRBV28 to TRBJ1-1, with 7 bases fitting TRBD1. The CDR3 has 14 residues. V lost 5 bases and J lost 11; bases outside the gene matches: 14. Germline lookup yields CDR1 MDHEN and CDR2 SYDVKM. The CDR3 is CASSKTGTMQRAFF. The CDR3 coding sequence is TGTGCCAGCAGTAAGACAGGGACAATGCAGCGGGCTTTCTTT.

The chain carries TRBV28 and TRBJ1-3; 7 positions match TRBD1. The V gene's germline CDR1 is MDHEN and CDR2 SYDVKM. V was pared by 5 bases and J by 2 bases, with 21 bases of the junction left unmatched. This CDR3 spans 20 amino acids. CDR3 region: CASSIGGGQVHRFAGNTIYF. The DNA for the CDR3 is TGTGCCAGCAGTATCGGGGGTGGACAGGTCCACCGTTTTGCTGGAAACACCATATATTTT.

The V and J genes are TRBV6-5 and TRBJ1-2, with 7 bases fitting TRBD1. After removal of 6 bases from V and 4 bases from J, the junction contained 8 bases not matched to a gene. The V gene's germline CDR1 is MNHEY and CDR2 SVGAGI. The CDR3 is 14 amino acids. The CDR3 region has the DNA TGTGCCAGCAGCTGGGGACAGTACCCCTATGGCTACACCTTC. Translated, it gives CASSWGQYPYGYTF.

The rearrangement uses TRBV11-1 and TRBJ2-7; D remains ambiguous. CDR1 SGHAT and CDR2 FQDESV come from the germline V gene (reference sequence). This CDR3 is built from 13 residues. Trimming removed 6 bases from V and 2 bases from J, with 11 bases in between. The CDR3 DNA reads as TGTGCCAGCAGTCTGGACGGGCCCTACGAGCAGTACTTC. Translating gives CASSLDGPYEQYF.

The CDR3 sequence is CASSASGQWSYTF. CDR3 sequence (DNA): TGTGCCAGTAGTGCCTCGGGACAGTGGAGCTACACCTTC. The chain employs TRBV19 and TRBJ1-2; TRBD1 aligns across 7 bases. Germline V gives CDR1 LNHDA, CDR2 SQIVND (reference sequence). This CDR3 has 13 residues. V shed 5 bases and J 9 bases; nucleotides not matched to a gene: 9. The full variable domain, rest sourced from reference TRBV19 and TRBJ1-2, is DGGITQSPKYLFRKEGQNVTLSCEQNLNHDAMYWYRQDPGQGLRLIYYSQIVNDFQKGDIAEGYSVSREKKESFPLTVTSAQKNPTAFYLCASSASGQWSYTFGSGTRLTVV.

This clone was seen a single time. J is TRBJ1-6 and V is TRBV3-1 (or the pseudogene TRBV3-2); no firm D call. The CDR3 is made up of 15 amino acids. With 0 bases removed from V and 10 bases from J, the gap between germline ends came to 13 bases. Germline V gene sequence: CDR1 LGHDT, CDR2 YNNKEL (reference sequence). The CDR3 bases are TGTGCCAGCAGCCAAGATGACAAATCGCGATCACCCCTCCACTTT. It specifies CASSQDDKSRSPLHF.

The V call is TRBV2, the J call TRBJ1-2; no definite D call. V was trimmed by 4 bases and J by 0 bases, leaving 12 bases between them. The CDR3 is 15 residues long. In germline, CDR1 is SNHLY, CDR2 FYNNEI. The CDR3 DNA is TGTGCCAGCAGTGTGGGCCAGCTAACTAACTATGGCTACACCTTC. Amino acid sequence: CASSVGQLTNYGYTF.